The T cell receptor beta chain under discussion was sequenced for a study of T cell repertoires in aging, cancer and after chemotherapy. Details on this clonotype: Its antigen remains unknown.

TCR beta rearrangements were amplified from peripheral blood genomic DNA. The germline gives CDR1 MNHEY, CDR2 SVGAGI. CDR3 length: 12 residues. With V trimmed by 2 bases and J by 6 bases, 1 base remained unmatched. General study findings and limits: No conclusions about immunological memory after chemotherapy can be drawn from the repertoire data.

A mixed TRB-A/B primer pool amplified rearranged TRB by multiplex touch-down PCR. One entry per CDR3 protein results from TCRdb running MiXCR on the multiplex PCR reads. The table records around 20,000 distinct CDR3 sequences, roughly two fifths of them present only once. This TCR was recovered from a human donor with a solid tumor. The sequencing sample was made of blood. This chain uses TRBV6-5 with TRBJ2-7; 7 nucleotides align to TRBD2. The CDR3 reads CASSYQRGEQYF. The CDR3, as DNA: TGTGCCAGCAGTTACCAGCGGGGCGAGCAGTACTTC.